This paragraph reports one T cell receptor (beta chain). Using its own MiXCR run on the RT-PCR reads, TCRdb lists one record per CDR3 protein. The sample contains about 170,000 distinct CDR3 sequences, about an eighth of which appear only once. This sample stems from a study of response to subunit inactivated influenza vaccine. Germline CDR1 and CDR2: MDHEN and SYDVKM. This CDR3 is 15 amino acids long. V lost 5 bases to trimming and J lost 3 bases, with 17 bases between them. These data also featured in a second study, about T cells expressing NK-cell markers. From that second work: Synthesis of TCR beta cDNA relied on 5'RACE template switching carrying UMIs.

This TCR derives from a man aged 50 or older who received an inactivated influenza vaccine. The V call is TRBV28, the J call TRBJ2-7; no clear D gene. The specimen comprised CD8+ T cells sorted from PBMCs, sampled roughly 12 days after vaccination. The CDR3 region is CASSPGPNYSYEQYF. CDR3 bases: TGTGCCAGCAGTCCGGGCCCCAACTATAGCTACGAGCAGTACTTC.